The T cell receptor beta chain under discussion was sequenced for a study of blood T cell repertoires in COVID-19. The CDR3 covers 12 residues. Clinical histories supplied by participants themselves formed the basis of cohort assignment. Under the authors' procedure: Quantification of nucleated cells was approximated via reference gene primer amplification. The method was immunoSEQ multiplex PCR; TCRdb's version includes in-frame clones alone and lacks a portion of them. The DNA was the basis for D and trimming; V, J and clone size are from that table. The table includes about 210,000 clones, more than 80% detected once.

This rearrangement joins TRBV21-1 to TRBJ2-3; the D call in the table, TRBD1, was not verified against the DNA. TRBV21-1 is labeled a pseudogene. This clonotype was obtained from a man aged 40-50 years who had recovered from COVID-19. The sequencing input was PBMCs or T cells enriched from blood (not recorded which). The DNA of the CDR3 is TGTGCCAGCAGCCAAATCACAGATACGCAGTATTTT. Amino acid sequence: CASSQITDTQYF.